Reported below is one T cell receptor beta chain. This clone's antigen is unknown. Base qualities are not provided; no much larger clone lies one nucleotide away. Samples from volunteer blood donors who had recovered from COVID-19 were contributed by a second Seattle source. The collaborating institutions used their own protocols to collect whole blood in K2EDTA tubes. For TCRbeta analysis, collaborator samples were shipped as frozen whole blood, as isolated PBMCs, or as DNA extracted from either sample type. TCRbeta CDR3 regions were amplified from genomic DNA using the immunoSEQ Assay, a bias-controlled multiplex PCR. On the authors' methods: The number of nucleated cells in each sample was estimated by amplification of reference gene primers within the assay. Sequence reads were collapsed and filtered to measure the absolute abundance of every unique TCRbeta CDR3 rearrangement. Productive Simpson clonality was computed per sample as the square root of Simpson's diversity index over productive rearrangements. TCRdb mirrors the immuneACCESS table, restricted to in-frame sequences. Some clones are absent from its copies; in checked studies, under half trace to an unresolved V gene, and the reason for the others is unknown. The D gene and trimming were derived from the DNA, and the V and J assignments and clone size from that table. The sample yields approximately 300,000 clones; around 90% were counted once. Clones ranked in the top ten supply under 7.5% of the sample.

The entry originates in a study of blood T cell repertoires in COVID-19 (dated by TCRdb to the early 2020s). A note on the overall study: Collaborator samples came from the United States, Italy and Spain and covered acute and convalescent phases of COVID-19. Samples were obtained from the ongoing ImmuneRACE study (first 160 participants) and from over a thousand subjects provided by 6 global collaborators. The repertoires were made available in a free public database intended to serve as a resource for research on the immune response to SARS-CoV-2. A de-identified subject ID, COVID-19 status, age in years and sex were almost always included in the sample metadata. The prospective study material was composed of cDNA or gDNA derived from T cells, B-cell-depleted T cells, or PBMCs. The dataset comprised deeply sampled blood TCRbeta repertoires from subjects exposed to, actively infected with, or recovered from COVID-19. Where HLA class I and class II types were available, the types were taken from metadata supplied by the sample provider, not from assay-based typing.

From its cysteine to its phenylalanine, the CDR3 spans 13 amino acids. Only the CDR3 DNA stays, 39 bases, in frame from base 1. For CDR1 and CDR2, the germline V gene lists MNHEY and SVGAGI. V is clipped by 6 bases and J by 7 bases, and the sequence between their germline boundaries is 13 bases long. The research as a whole found: The quantity of clinical and demographic metadata differed by source and by participant and was supplied without curation.

Material for sequencing was peripheral blood. The sequence came from a man between 18 and 29 years old who had recovered from COVID-19. This receptor chain uses TRBV6-5 and TRBJ2-1; TRBD1 is a weak D gene call, 5 bases matching. For the CDR3, the sequence is CASSITGGNEQFF. The DNA sequence is TGTGCCAGCAGCATAACAGGTGGTAATGAGCAGTTCTTC.